Presented here are 13 T cell receptor beta chains from one specimen sequenced in a study of blood T cell repertoires in COVID-19. Using immunoSEQ multiplex PCR, the repertoire was profiled, and TCRdb retains in-frame clones only, with some absent. This sample has hundreds of thousands of clones, with 70% to 90% found just once. Sequenced: peripheral blood. The receptors come from a woman aged 55-70 years with COVID-19, enrolled during active disease.

CDR3 sequence (DNA): TGTGCCAGCAGTCGAGGGGGCACGAACACCGGGGAGCTGTTTTTT. Amino acids: CASSRGGTNTGELFF. The J gene is TRBJ2-2, the V gene TRBV11-3; TRBD1 matches at 7 bases. The V segment lost 6 bases and the J segment 0 bases; nucleotides outside the gene matches: 4. The CDR3 has 15 residues. The germline V gene encodes CDR1 SGHNT and CDR2 YENEEA.

J is TRBJ2-1 and V is TRBV5-1; D is perhaps TRBD2 (7 bases). The CDR3 totals 16 residues. V dropped 2 bases and J dropped 10 bases, with 22 bases sitting between them. The germline gives CDR1 SGHRS, CDR2 YFSETQ. The CDR3 DNA reads as TGCGCCAGCAGCTTAACCGGGTCGGGGGGCGCATGGGAGCAGTTCTTC. It specifies CASSLTGSGGAWEQFF.

This chain links TRBV24-1 with TRBJ1-1; D might be TRBD1 (5 bases). CDR3 length equals 14 residues. V lost 6 bases and J lost 1, with 11 bases in between. Germline assignment: CDR1 KGHDR and CDR2 SFDVKD. CDR3 sequence (DNA): TGTGCCACCAGTTCCGGACAAAAGAACACTGAAGCTTTCTTT. It specifies CATSSGQKNTEAFF.

This sequence joins TRBV15 and TRBJ1-1; no clear D gene. Germline V lookup: CDR1 LNHNV, CDR2 YYDKDF (reference sequence). The CDR3 extends over 15 amino acids. V was pared by 0 bases and J by 10 bases, with 18 bases between. CDR3 protein: CATSRDRATLSVAFF. CDR3 sequence (DNA): TGTGCCACCAGCAGAGATCGGGCGACACTTAGCGTAGCTTTCTTT.

This sequence joins TRBV9 and TRBJ1-2, with TRBD1 matching 7 bases. Trimming cost V 4 bases and J 6 bases; bases outside gene matches: 9. This CDR3 spans 14 amino acids. Germline V gene sequence: CDR1 SGDLS, CDR2 YYNGEE. This CDR3 is CASSSQDRYDGYTF. In DNA form, the CDR3 reads TGTGCCAGCAGCTCACAGGACAGGTATGATGGCTACACCTTC. The variable domain in full, completed from reference TRBV9 and TRBJ1-2, reads DSGVTQTPKHLITATGQRVTLRCSPRSGDLSVYWYQQSLDQGLQFLIQYYNGEERAKGNILERFSAQQFPDLHSELNLSSLELGDSALYFCASSSQDRYDGYTFGSGTRLTVV.

The J gene is TRBJ2-5, the V gene TRBV15; 12 positions match TRBD2. The trim removed 3 bases at V and 5 bases at J, leaving 4 bases unmatched. The germline CDR1 and CDR2 sequences are LNHNV and YYDKDF (reference sequence). CDR3 size: 15 residues. Here the CDR3 reads CATSRGTSGHETQYF. DNA for the CDR3: TGTGCCACCAGCAGGGGGACTAGCGGGCACGAGACCCAGTACTTC.

J is TRBJ2-2 and V is TRBV9; unclear D gene. Trimming cost V 5 bases and J 1 base, with 6 bases left between them. Germline CDR1 reads SGDLS; CDR2 reads YYNGEE. The CDR3 totals 13 residues. CDR3 nucleotides: TGTGCCAGCAGATCAGGGAACACCGGGGAGCTGTTTTTT. Protein sequence: CASRSGNTGELFF.

The chain is built from TRBV2 and TRBJ2-3, with TRBD2 as a possible D gene (5 bases). The CDR3 runs 15 residues. Trimming pared 0 bases from V and 3 bases from J, leaving 10 bases between. Germline lookup yields CDR1 SNHLY and CDR2 FYNNEI. This CDR3 is CASSEAYGVTDTQYF. CDR3 in DNA: TGTGCCAGCAGTGAAGCTTACGGGGTAACAGATACGCAGTATTTT.

The CDR3 DNA follows: TGTGCCAGCAGCTTATATAGCGGAGGCACAGATACGCAGTATTTT. Translated, it gives CASSLYSGGTDTQYF. The genes are TRBV7-6 and TRBJ2-3; possible D gene TRBD2, 6 bases. The germline gives CDR1 SGHVS, CDR2 FNYEAQ. The CDR3 consists of 15 residues. The V gene lost 2 bases and the J gene lost 1 base, with 10 bases spanning the gap.

This sequence joins TRBV4-2 and TRBJ2-5; D is possibly TRBD2 (6 bases). This CDR3 spans 18 amino acids. Deletions cut 0 bases from V and 5 bases from J, with 22 bases between. Germline CDR1 LGHNA, CDR2 YNFKEQ. The CDR3 region has the DNA TGTGCCAGCAGCCAAGATCTCCTTTTCCTGGGACGGGGGGAGACCCAGTACTTC. Translated, it gives CASSQDLLFLGRGETQYF.

The DNA of the CDR3 is TGTGCCAGCAGCCCTCCCCCTCTTGGGGCCCCATCAAACTACGAGCAGTACTTC. Residues: CASSPPPLGAPSNYEQYF. The chain recombines TRBV7-8 with TRBJ2-7, with D tentatively TRBD1 (5 bases). V lost 5 bases, J lost 3 bases, and 26 bases lay in between. Germline V gives CDR1 SGHVS, CDR2 FQNEAQ. CDR3 length: 18 amino acids.

The rearrangement joins TRBV5-8 to TRBJ1-3, with 9 bases aligning to TRBD1. V trimming: 5 bases; J trimming: 5 bases; junction bases outside the gene matches: 5. The CDR3 runs to 14 residues. Germline lookup yields CDR1 SGHTS and CDR2 YDEGEE. CDR3 in DNA: TGTGCCAGCAGATACACAGGGGGCAGAAACACCATATATTTT. This sequence encodes CASRYTGGRNTIYF.

This clone appeared a few times. This chain joins TRBV6-6 and TRBJ2-7; 7 nucleotides agree with TRBD1. Trimming at V came to 7 bases and at J to 2 bases, leaving 2 bases not matched to a gene. The CDR3 totals 12 residues. Germline CDR1 MNHNY, CDR2 SVGAGI (reference sequence). In nucleotides, the CDR3 is TGTGCCAGCAAACAGGGGACCTACGAGCAGTACTTC. Protein sequence: CASKQGTYEQYF.